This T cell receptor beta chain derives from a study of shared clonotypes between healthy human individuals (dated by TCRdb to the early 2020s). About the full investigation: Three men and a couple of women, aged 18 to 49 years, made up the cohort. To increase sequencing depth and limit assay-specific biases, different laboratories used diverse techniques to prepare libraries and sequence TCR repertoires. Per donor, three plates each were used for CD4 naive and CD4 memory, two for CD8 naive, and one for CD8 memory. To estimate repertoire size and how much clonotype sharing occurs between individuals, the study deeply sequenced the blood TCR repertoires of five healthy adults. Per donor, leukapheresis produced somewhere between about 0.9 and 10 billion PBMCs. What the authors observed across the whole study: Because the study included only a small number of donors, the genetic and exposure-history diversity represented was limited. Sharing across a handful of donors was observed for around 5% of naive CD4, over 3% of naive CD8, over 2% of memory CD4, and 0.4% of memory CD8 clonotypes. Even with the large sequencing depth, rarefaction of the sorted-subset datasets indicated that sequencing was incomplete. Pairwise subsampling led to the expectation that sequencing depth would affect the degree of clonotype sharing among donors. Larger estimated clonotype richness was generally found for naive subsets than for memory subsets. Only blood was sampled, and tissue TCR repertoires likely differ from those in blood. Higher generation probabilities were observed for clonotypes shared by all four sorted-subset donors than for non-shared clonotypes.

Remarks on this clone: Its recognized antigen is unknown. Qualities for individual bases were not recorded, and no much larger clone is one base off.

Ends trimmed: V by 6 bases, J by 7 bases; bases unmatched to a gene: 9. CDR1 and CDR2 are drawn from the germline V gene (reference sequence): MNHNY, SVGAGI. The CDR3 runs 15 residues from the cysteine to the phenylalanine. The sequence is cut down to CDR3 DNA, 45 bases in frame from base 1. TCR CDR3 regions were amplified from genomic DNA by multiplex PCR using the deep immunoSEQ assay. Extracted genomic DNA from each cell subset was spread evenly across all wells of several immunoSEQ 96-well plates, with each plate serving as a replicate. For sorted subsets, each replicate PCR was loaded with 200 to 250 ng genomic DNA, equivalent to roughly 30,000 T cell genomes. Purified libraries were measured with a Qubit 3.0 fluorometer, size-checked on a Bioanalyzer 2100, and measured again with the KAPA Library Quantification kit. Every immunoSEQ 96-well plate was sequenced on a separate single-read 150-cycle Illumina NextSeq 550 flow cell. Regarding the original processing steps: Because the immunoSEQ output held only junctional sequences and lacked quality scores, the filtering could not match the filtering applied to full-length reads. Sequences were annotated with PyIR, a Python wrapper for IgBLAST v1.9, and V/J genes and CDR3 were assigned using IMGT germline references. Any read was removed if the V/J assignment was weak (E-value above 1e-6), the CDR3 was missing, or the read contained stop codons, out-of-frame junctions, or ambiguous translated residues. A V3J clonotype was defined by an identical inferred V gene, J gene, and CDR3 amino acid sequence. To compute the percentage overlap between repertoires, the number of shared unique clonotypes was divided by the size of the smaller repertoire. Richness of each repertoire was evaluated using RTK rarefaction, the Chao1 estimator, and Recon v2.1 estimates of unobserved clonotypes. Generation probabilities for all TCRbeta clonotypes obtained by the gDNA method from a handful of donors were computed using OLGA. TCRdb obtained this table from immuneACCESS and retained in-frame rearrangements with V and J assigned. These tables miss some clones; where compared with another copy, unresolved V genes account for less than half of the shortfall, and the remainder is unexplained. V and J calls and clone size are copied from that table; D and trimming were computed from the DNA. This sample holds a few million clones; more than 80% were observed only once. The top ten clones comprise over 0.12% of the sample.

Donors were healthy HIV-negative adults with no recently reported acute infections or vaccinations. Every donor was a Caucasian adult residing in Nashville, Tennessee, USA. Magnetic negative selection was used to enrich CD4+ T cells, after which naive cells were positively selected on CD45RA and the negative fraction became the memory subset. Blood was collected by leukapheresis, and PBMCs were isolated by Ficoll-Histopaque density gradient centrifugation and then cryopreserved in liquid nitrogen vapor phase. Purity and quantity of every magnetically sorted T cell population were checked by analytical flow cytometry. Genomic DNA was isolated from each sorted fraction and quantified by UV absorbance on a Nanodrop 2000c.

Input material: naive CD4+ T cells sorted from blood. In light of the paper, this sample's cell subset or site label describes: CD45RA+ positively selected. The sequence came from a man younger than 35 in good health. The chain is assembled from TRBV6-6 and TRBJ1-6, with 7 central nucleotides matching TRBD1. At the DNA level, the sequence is TGTGCCAGCAGCGTCCGAGAGGGGGCAAATTCACCCCTCCACTTT. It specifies CASSVREGANSPLHF.